One and the same sample provided the 13 T cell receptor beta chains below, sequenced in a study of T cell responses to AZD1222 COVID-19 vaccine. Clones were read by immunoSEQ multiplex PCR, and TCRdb kept only the in-frame ones, dropping some. Of tens of thousands of clones listed, roughly 85% are singletons. This specimen was peripheral blood, taken 28 days after the second AZD1222 dose. These receptors were collected from an adult who received the AZD1222 COVID-19 vaccine.

This rearrangement joins TRBV7-2 to TRBJ1-5; TRBD1 agrees at 8 bases. Germline assignment: CDR1 SGHTA and CDR2 FQGNSA. J gave up 7 bases and V 0 bases, and 5 bases lay outside the gene matches. CDR3 length equals 15 residues. The CDR3 DNA follows: TGTGCCAGCAGCTTAGCGTCAGGGGGCTGGCAGCCCCAGCATTTT. This encodes CASSLASGGWQPQHF.

This chain links TRBV12-5 with TRBJ1-4; no clear D gene. The V end lost 4 bases, the J end lost 8 bases, and 23 bases lay between the germline ends. The CDR3 loop spans 17 amino acids. Germline V gene sequence: CDR1 LGHNT, CDR2 FRNRAP. The CDR3 sequence is CASGSGVDSYLGEKLFF. CDR3 in DNA: TGTGCTAGTGGTTCCGGGGTTGACTCGTACCTGGGCGAAAAACTGTTTTTT.

This chain links TRBV2 with TRBJ2-3; no firm D call. CDR3 size: 17 residues. Per the germline V gene, CDR1 is SNHLY and CDR2 is FYNNEI. Trimming cost V 3 bases and J 2 bases, with 18 bases left between them. The CDR3 loop reads CASSDTSWAEDTDTQYF. CDR3 sequence (DNA): TGTGCCAGCAGTGACACCTCCTGGGCGGAAGACACAGATACGCAGTATTTT. Looking up the rest from reference TRBV2 and TRBJ2-3 gives the full variable domain: EPEVTQTPSHQVTQMGQEVILRCVPISNHLYFYWYRQILGQKVEFLVSFYNNEISEKSEIFDDQFSVERPDGSNFTLKIRSTKLEDSAMYFCASSDTSWAEDTDTQYFGPGTRLTVL.

The J gene is TRBJ2-1, the V gene TRBV5-1; 8 bases align to TRBD2. Germline V gives CDR1 SGHRS, CDR2 YFSETQ. This CDR3 has 16 amino acids. J gave up 2 bases and V 0 bases, and 4 bases lay outside the gene matches. CDR3 in amino acids: CASSLGAGVPYNEQFF. The CDR3 bases are TGCGCCAGCAGCTTGGGAGCGGGAGTCCCCTACAATGAGCAGTTCTTC. The full variable domain, completed using reference TRBV5-1 and TRBJ2-1, is KAGVTQTPRYLIKTRGQQVTLSCSPISGHRSVSWYQQTPGQGLQFLFEYFSETQRNKGNFPGRFSGRQFSNSRSEMNVSTLELGDSALYLCASSLGAGVPYNEQFFGPGTRLTVL.

This chain joins TRBV27 and TRBJ2-2; D is undetermined. The germline V and J ends were trimmed by 4 bases and 6 bases, with 9 bases remaining between them. Germline V CDR1 and CDR2: MNHEY, SMNVEV (reference sequence). The CDR3 runs 13 residues. The CDR3, as DNA: TGTGCCAGCAGTTCCCACGAGCCCGGGGAGCTGTTTTTT. The encoded protein is CASSSHEPGELFF.

The V and J genes are TRBV5-6 and TRBJ1-5; a weak D match, TRBD1 (5 bases). Deletions cut 4 bases from V and 5 bases from J, with 13 bases between. This CDR3 has 14 amino acids. Per the germline V gene, CDR1 is SGHDT and CDR2 is YYEEEE. CDR3 loop: CASSGRGQDQPQHF. In nucleotides, the CDR3 is TGTGCCAGCAGCGGGAGGGGCCAGGATCAGCCCCAGCATTTT. Complete variable domain (other parts from reference TRBV5-6 and TRBJ1-5): DAGVTQSPTHLIKTRGQQVTLRCSPKSGHDTVSWYQQALGQGPQFIFQYYEEEERQRGNFPDRFSGHQFPNYSSELNVNALLLGDSALYLCASSGRGQDQPQHFGDGTRLSIL.

This clone was found once. The CDR3 DNA follows: TGTGCCAGCAGCTTACAGGGAAGGAATGAAAAACTGTTTTTT. Its protein is CASSLQGRNEKLFF. This chain connects TRBV7-2 to TRBJ1-4; weak D call: TRBD1 (5 bases). Germline V lookup: CDR1 SGHTA, CDR2 FQGNSA. The CDR3 is made up of 14 amino acids. V was pared by 2 bases and J by 5 bases, with 9 bases between.

This clone showed up just a few times. V is TRBV7-2 and J is TRBJ2-7; 10 bases fit TRBD1. The CDR3 consists of 16 residues. The V and J ends lost 4 bases and 3 bases, in that order; junction bases with no gene match: 9. Looked up from germline, CDR1 is SGHTA and CDR2 is FQGNSA. CDR3 coding DNA: TGTGCCAGCAGCTCCCGACAGGGGGCGGGTTTCTACGAGCAGTACTTC. Its translation: CASSSRQGAGFYEQYF.

This clone has a single count. The chain joins TRBV5-1 to TRBJ1-1; weak D call: TRBD1 (5 bases). Germline V gives CDR1 SGHRS, CDR2 YFSETQ. The CDR3 runs 14 residues. V was pared by 0 bases and J by 1 base, with 7 bases between. The CDR3: CASSLGTGNTEAFF. The DNA for the CDR3 is TGCGCCAGCAGCTTGGGAACAGGGAACACTGAAGCTTTCTTT. Full variable domain (outside the CDR3, taken from reference TRBV5-1 and TRBJ1-1): KAGVTQTPRYLIKTRGQQVTLSCSPISGHRSVSWYQQTPGQGLQFLFEYFSETQRNKGNFPGRFSGRQFSNSRSEMNVSTLELGDSALYLCASSLGTGNTEAFFGQGTRLTVV.

This clone has more than one count but fewer than ten. The V gene is TRBV7-8, the J gene TRBJ2-2; 10 bases are a match to TRBD2. There are 18 residues in the CDR3. V trimming: 5 bases; J trimming: 6 bases; junction bases outside the gene matches: 15. Germline V gene data show CDR1 as SGHVS and CDR2 as FQNEAQ. The CDR3 DNA follows: TGTGCCAGCAGCCCCGTCGCCCTACTGGGACTAGCGCCCGGGGAGCTGTTTTTT. It is translated as CASSPVALLGLAPGELFF.

The V and J genes are TRBV14 and TRBJ1-1; D not certain. Germline values: CDR1 SGHDN, CDR2 FVKESK. This CDR3 comprises 15 residues. The V end was cut by 3 bases, the J end by 4 bases, with 15 bases between. The CDR3 sequence: CASSQAGLPVTEAFF. Written as DNA, the CDR3 is TGTGCCAGCAGCCAGGCAGGCCTACCTGTCACTGAAGCTTTCTTT.

The rearrangement joins TRBV18 to TRBJ1-5; tentative D call: TRBD1 (5 bases). With 1 base removed from V and 6 bases from J, the gap between germline ends came to 13 bases. From germline, CDR1 is KGHSH and CDR2 LQKENI. This CDR3 has 15 residues. CDR3 nucleotides: TGTGCCAGCTCACCACAGGGAGGGGTTTCTCAGCCCCAGCATTTT. Amino acids: CASSPQGGVSQPQHF.

The gene calls are TRBV6-5 and TRBJ2-5; D not resolved. The CDR3 is 12 amino acids. The V end was cut by 5 bases, the J end by 1 base, with 5 bases between. Germline lookup yields CDR1 MNHEY and CDR2 SVGAGI. The CDR3 region is CASSRAQETQYF. CDR3 DNA sequence: TGTGCCAGCAGTCGGGCCCAAGAGACCCAGTACTTC.